This T cell receptor (beta chain) was sequenced in a study of shared clonotypes between healthy human individuals. Study-level background: Donors consisted of a couple of women and a few men between 18 and 49. Findings of the study overall: A few donors held 5% to 5.5% of naive CD4 clonotypes in common.

To note about this clone: Its target is not known. Other DNA sequences within the sample encode an identical CDR3.

Sequenced by immunoSEQ multiplex PCR; TCRdb stores in-frame clones only, minus some. This table has a few million clones, 85% to 95% appearing once. None of the donors, who were healthy HIV-negative adults, had recently had acute infections or vaccinations. A CD45RA+ naive subset and a CD45RA-negative memory subset were split from CD4+ cells. Germline V CDR1 and CDR2: SGHTA, FQGTGA. V lost 5 bases and J 1 base, leaving 15 bases between the germline ends. The CDR3 loop spans 17 amino acids. The receptor's source is a man aged 18-30 years in good health. J is TRBJ2-6 and V is TRBV7-3, with D perhaps TRBD1 or TRBD2 (5 bases each). Sequencing was done on a sample of naive CD4+ T cells sorted from blood. Specified subset: CD45RA+ positively selected. The CDR3 DNA is TGTGCCAGCAGCCTTACCGGGACCGGTTCTGGGGCCAACGTCCTGACTTTC. Residues: CASSLTGTGSGANVLTF.